This TCR beta chain was identified during a study of blood T cells in healthy people across ages. Note on this clonotype: At one of its ends the junction is not consistent with the germline gene, which may arise from a read error.

CDR1 is LNHDA and CDR2 is SQIVND in the germline V gene (reference sequence). The CDR3 spans 15 residues. It was with a sample-barcoded 5' primer and a J-beta primer mix that a second PCR of roughly 7 to 11 cycles was run. Each CDR3 protein is one row after TCRdb ran MiXCR on the 5' RACE reads. In the table there are roughly 1,100,000 distinct CDR3 sequences, approximately 25% of which are singletons. This sample was shared with a second study, whose subject was T cells of mothers and their children. From that study: Unrelated mother-child pairs always had slightly, but never significantly, lower normalized overlap than related pairs.

The source is a girl aged 2-10 years in good health. This chain uses TRBV19 with TRBJ1-3; D unresolved. The sequenced sample consisted of blood. CDR3 loop: CASRRDGISGNAIYF. In DNA form, the CDR3 reads TGTGCCAGCCGGAGAGACGGAATCTCTGGAAACGCCATATATTTT.